This TCR beta chain was identified in a study of CD8 T cells in ankylosing spondylitis. Study-level points and caveats: Among TCR beta sequences, a motif of several highly homologous variants appeared characteristic of ankylosing spondylitis blood. Reportedly, significant enrichment of disease-linked clones occurred in matched ankylosing spondylitis synovial fluid.

5'-RACE, quantitative and with molecular barcodes, yielded the TCR beta libraries. TCRdb reanalysed the 5' RACE reads using MiXCR and keeps one entry per CDR3 protein. Altogether 750,000 to 850,000 distinct CDR3 sequences are present, around 11% being singletons, with the ten largest covering 0.45% to 0.6%. There are 13 residues in the CDR3. Trimming took 4 bases from V and 3 from J, leaving 11 bases between them. Germline lookup yields CDR1 DFQATT and CDR2 SNEGSKA (reference sequence). Note on this clonotype: The antigen is undetermined.

The clonotype originates from a male donor with ankylosing spondylitis. Sequenced: blood, either unsorted or a sorted T cell fraction (not recorded which). The chain uses TRBV20-1 and TRBJ2-3, with unresolved D. This chain's CDR3 is CSAKYKSTDTQYF. The CDR3 DNA reads as TGCAGTGCTAAATATAAGTCGACAGATACGCAGTATTTT.